This T cell receptor beta chain was documented in a study of blood T cell repertoires in COVID-19. About the study: From T cells, B-cell-depleted T cells, or PBMCs came the material, which was cDNA or gDNA.

Here immunoSEQ multiplex PCR was the method, and the copy in TCRdb shows in-frame clones only, minus some. The profile covers some 170,000 clones, with around 84% appearing a single time and 15% taken by the ten largest. After removal of 4 bases from V and 6 bases from J, the junction contained 4 bases not matched to a gene. The V gene's germline CDR1 is SGHRS and CDR2 YFSETQ. CDR3 size: 14 residues. Participants were aged about 18 to 100 years, lived in about 26 US areas, and enrolled virtually. Participants' own reports of clinical history determined their cohort assignment. The V gene is TRBV5-1, the J gene TRBJ1-5; the match to TRBD1 covers 10 bases. The sample comprised PBMCs or T cells enriched from blood (not recorded which). This sequence originates from a man aged 45-60 years who had recovered from COVID-19. The CDR3 bases are TGCGCCAGCAGCCCCGGACAGGGGGGTCAGCCCCAGCATTTT. Amino acids: CASSPGQGGQPQHF.